This T cell receptor beta chain was captured by sequencing in a study of T cells in Graves' hyperthyroidism and ophthalmopathy (dated by TCRdb to the late 2010s). Looking at the study overall: Peripheral blood was collected at initial diagnosis, before any treatment. TCR V-J signatures able to tell the groups apart were searched for in a discovery cohort of approximately 95 patients, of whom more than 40 had Graves' ophthalmopathy and roughly 58 had stable Graves' hyperthyroidism. Prospective prediction of ophthalmopathy was tested in an independent validation cohort consisting of 18 hyperthyroidism patients and some 17 patients who later progressed to ophthalmopathy. The 95 to 100 discovery patients were randomly divided into training and test sets at a 7:3 ratio. In addition, the study compared T-cell repertoires in thyroid tissue and in blood from roughly six Graves' hyperthyroidism patients. Following sampling, methimazole starting at 30 mg daily was given to hyperthyroidism patients, and high-dose intravenous methylprednisolone was given to ophthalmopathy patients. The paper reports TCR Vbeta CDR3 sequencing of some 140 peripheral blood samples: over 40 ophthalmopathy, some 80 hyperthyroidism and 17 progressor patients.

The TCR beta CDR3 regions were amplified from RNA transcripts. For the first round of RT-PCR on the TCR CDR3, the HTBI primer set was used together with the Qiagen OneStep RT-PCR kit. Libraries were constructed in a second round of multiplex PCR, after which size selection and purification were performed. Paired-end sequencing of the libraries was performed with 100 bp reads on an Illumina HiSeq2000. As for the authors' bioinformatics: Raw data were processed with SOAPnuke, discarding reads with adapters, uncalled bases, mean Phred below 15, or no exact constant-primer or identifier match. High-quality paired reads were merged using COPE v1.2.5, and each unique nucleotide sequence was defined as a clonotype. MiTCR v1.1 was used to align clonotypes to the IMGT TRBV, TRBD and TRBJ reference segments. Analysis was restricted to V-J combinations with a frequency above 0.0001, which covered 98% to 99.2% of repertoires. A TCS score was defined as the ratio of F50 (clonal expansion) to E x V (chaos), with BLOSUM62-based TCRdist applied between CDR3 peptides within each V-J. Welch's t-statistics and random forest reduced 500 to 550 V-J features to roughly 13, which were used in a naive Bayes classifier (R e1071). TCRdb's own reprocessing of the public reads used fastp at Q25 and MiXCR and kept productive beta chains. CDR3 protein sequences are deduplicated, and each keeps its most common genes and DNA. In this record, the V and J calls reflect TCRdb's handling and not the investigators' own analysis. The sample table holds some 620,000 distinct CDR3 sequences, of which about a sixth were seen once. Clones ranked in the top ten supply over 3.5% of the sample.

This clonotype has at least ten counts. Its antigen is currently not known. Per-nucleotide qualities are absent, and no much larger clonotype sits a single base away. The study at large found these results: In validation, the model predicted progression to ophthalmopathy a median of roughly 6.1 months before onset, with approximately 68% sensitivity and nearly 75% specificity. Most expanded thyroid clonotypes (frequency above 0.001) were also detected in blood, a finding suggesting that blood repertoires may reflect thyroid immune responses. In cross-validation, a model built on a 13 V-J signature told ophthalmopathy apart from stable hyperthyroidism with under 90% sensitivity and about 81% specificity, and in testing the same model reached 80%/75%. Sample size was not statistically predetermined, and investigators were not blinded to group allocation.

Reading from cysteine to phenylalanine, the CDR3 counts 13 amino acids. Only the CDR3 DNA stays, 39 bases, in frame from base 1. The germline V gene sets CDR1 to MDHEN and CDR2 to SYDVKM. V was cut back by 2 bases and J by 5 bases, leaving a gap of 9 bases between them. Graves' hyperthyroidism was defined as stable when no progression to ophthalmopathy occurred over 18 months of follow-up. Hyperthyroidism patients were aged 18 to 65 years and newly diagnosed, with disease duration of less than 2 months. Patients with uncontrolled infections, other autoimmune diseases, pregnancy or lactation were excluded. Diagnoses were based on clinical symptoms, serum thyroxine and TRAb, thyroid ultrasound and orbital computed tomography. Ficoll-Paque density gradient centrifugation was used to isolate PBMCs from under 11 ml of fresh peripheral blood. Trizol reagent was used to extract total RNA, and RNA quality was then checked on an Agilent 2100 Bioanalyzer.

This sequence was found in a woman in her twenties or thirties with Graves' hyperthyroidism. The sample consisted of blood. The receptor chain draws on TRBV28 and TRBJ1-2, with TRBD1 as a weak D call on 5 bases. This receptor has the CDR3 CASSLVGVYGYTF. The bases are TGTGCCAGCAGTTTAGTAGGGGTGTATGGCTACACCTTC.